This section outlines one T cell receptor beta chain sequence together with its context. The CDR3 sequence is 14 residues long. V was trimmed by 8 bases and J by 6 bases, leaving 16 bases between them. Germline-derived CDR1 and CDR2 are LNHNV and YYDKDF (reference sequence). The sample belongs to a study of blood T cell repertoires in COVID-19. Study-level information: Samples came from the United States, Italy and Spain, spanning acute and convalescent COVID-19. Sample material is recorded as cDNA or gDNA derived from T cells, B-cell-depleted T cells, or PBMCs.

The table came from immunoSEQ multiplex PCR; TCRdb's copy has only in-frame clones and leaves some out. The table shows tens of thousands of clones, with roughly 80% occurring only once. The rearrangement joins TRBV15 to TRBJ2-2, with a weak D call TRBD2 (6 bases). This TCR came from a woman aged 80 or over with active or convalescent COVID-19. Sequencing was performed on peripheral blood. The CDR3 nucleotides are TGTGCCACCTCGGGACTCCCCCTCGCCGGGGAGCTGTTTTTT. This codes for CATSGLPLAGELFF.